This TCR beta chain was recorded in a study of CXCR3-negative and CXCR3-positive naive CD8 T cells. Study conclusions and caveats: Naive subsets had comparable surface CD5; TCR strength was inferred from TRB CDR3 properties. Each naive subset displayed comparably high diversity, whereas memory CD8+ cells displayed much lower diversity. Freshly isolated PBMCs were used in most assays, given partial CXCR3 loss after freezing. For naive cells, CXCR3-negative and CXCR3-positive subsets had similar TRBV-TRBJ usage; for memory cells, usage differed.

Turning to this clonotype: As yet, its antigen is unknown.

UMI-labeled TRB cDNA libraries were prepared by 5' RACE. Using the 5' RACE reads, TCRdb records one entry per CDR3 protein without DNA. The sample holds 45,000 to 55,000 distinct CDR3 sequences. The CDR3 contains 12 residues. Germline V lookup: CDR1 SNHLY, CDR2 FYNNEI. This receptor was obtained from a human donor in good health. Some clones in this sample may be carry-over from other donors' samples. The material sequenced was memory CD8+ T cells from blood. The chain uses TRBV2 and TRBJ1-1. The chain's CDR3 is CASSVRSLEAFF.